The 27 T cell receptor beta chains below were found in one sample sequenced in a study of tumor and adjacent non-tumor tissue in lung cancer. This sample's RNA came from whole unsorted tissue. A modified ARM-PCR protocol with three rounds of nested PCR amplified TCRbeta. TCRdb called the multiplex PCR reads again in MiXCR, with one record for every CDR3 protein. This table holds approximately 90,000 distinct CDR3 sequences, around 59% found once. Sequences were obtained from lung tumor tissue. The receptors were gathered from a man aged 70 or older with non-small cell lung cancer.

This clonotype is large within its sample. This sequence joins TRBV11-3 and TRBJ2-2; D not resolved. V lost 6 bases and J 1 base, leaving 6 bases between the germline ends. The CDR3 runs 13 residues. The germline V gene has CDR1 SGHNT and CDR2 YENEEA. The CDR3 is CASSPLNTGELFF. CDR3 DNA sequence: TGTGCCAGCAGTCCCTTGAACACCGGGGAGCTGTTTTTT.

Note on this clonotype: The junction departs from germline at one end; a sequencing error may be responsible. V is TRBV4-2 and J is TRBJ2-2, with 12 positions matching TRBD2. CDR3 length: 17 amino acids. Germline loops: CDR1 LGHNA, CDR2 YNFKEQ. The CDR3 spells CTSSQAILAGGTGELFF. Here the CDR3 DNA reads TGTACCAGCAGCCAAGCCATACTAGCGGGGGGCACCGGGGAGTTGTTTTTT.

This clonotype showed up many times. The chain joins TRBV10-1 to TRBJ2-1; 11 bases line up with TRBD2. J was trimmed by 0 bases and V by 4 bases; bases with no gene match: 5. The V gene's germline CDR1 is WNHNN and CDR2 SYGVQD (reference sequence). The CDR3 has 17 residues. The CDR3 loop reads CASSGGLAGGSYNEQFF. DNA for the CDR3: TGCGCCAGCAGTGGAGGTCTAGCGGGGGGCTCCTACAATGAGCAGTTCTTC.

This clonotype has a count of ten or more. The V and J genes are TRBV7-8 and TRBJ1-6; TRBD1 is a possible D gene (5 bases). The CDR3 contains 13 residues. The germline V gene has CDR1 SGHVS and CDR2 FQNEAQ. Trimming shortened V by 3 bases and J by 7 bases, and 7 bases separated the two germline ends. The CDR3 region is CASSFRDNSPLHF. The CDR3 DNA is TGTGCCAGCAGCTTCAGGGACAATTCACCCCTCCACTTT.

As to this clonotype: A read error is likely, as this CDR3 ends without the conserved phenylalanine or tryptophan. The limits of the CDR3 on the DNA are not certain, so only TCRdb's listed CDR3 is given. The chain carries TRBV12-3 or TRBV12-4 and TRBJ2-5; the DNA was not used to check the table's D call, TRBD1. A total of 14 residues make up the CDR3, ends included. CDR3: CASSSTAGRETQYL.

As regards this clonotype: A read error is likely, as this CDR3 ends without the conserved phenylalanine or tryptophan. This chain connects TRBV20-1 to TRBJ2-7; D may match TRBD1 or TRBD2 (5 bases each). The V end was cut by 6 bases, the J end by 2 bases, with 14 bases between. The CDR3 runs 13 residues. Germline CDR1 is DFQATT and CDR2 is SNEGSKA (reference sequence). The chain's CDR3 is CSASRDGPYEQYL. The DNA of the CDR3 is TGCAGTGCCAGCCGGGACGGTCCCTACGAGCAGTACTTA.

The V and J genes are TRBV5-5 and TRBJ1-4, with 7 bases that match TRBD1. J gave up 0 bases and V 4 bases, and 18 bases lay outside the gene matches. CDR1 is SGHKS and CDR2 is YYEKEE in the germline V gene (reference sequence). CDR3 length: 20 residues. The CDR3 bases are TGTGCCAGCAGCCGGACCCATTTCGGGACAGATAGTTCAACTAATGAAAAACTGTTTTTT. Translated: CASSRTHFGTDSSTNEKLFF.

V usage is TRBV7-9 and J usage is TRBJ2-7; D not resolved. CDR3 length: 12 residues. Germline lookup yields CDR1 SEHNR and CDR2 FQNEAQ (reference sequence). Trimming removed 4 bases from V and 3 bases from J, with 7 bases in between. Written as DNA, the CDR3 is TGTGCCAGCAGCTACTACAGCTACGAGCAGTACTTC. Its translation: CASSYYSYEQYF.

Concerning this clonotype itself: One end of the junction does not line up with germline, which may come from a read error. The rearrangement joins TRBV11-2 to TRBJ2-7; 12 bases map to TRBD1. Germline loops: CDR1 SGHAT, CDR2 FQNNGV. The CDR3 runs to 15 residues. Here the CDR3 reads CVNSLEGQGAYEQYF. DNA of the CDR3: TGTGTCAACAGCTTAGAGGGACAGGGGGCCTACGAGCAATACTTC.

Points on this clonotype: It is likely a read error, because the conserved phenylalanine at the end of the CDR3 is missing. The chain links TRBV11-2 to TRBJ2-7; D is unclear. CDR1 is SGHAT and CDR2 is FQNNGV in the germline V gene. The CDR3 covers 13 residues. This chain's CDR3 is CANSLDPRYEQYL. CDR3 DNA: TGTGCCAACAGCTTAGATCCAAGGTACGAGCAGTACCTC.

The gene calls are TRBV7-8 and TRBJ1-1; no clear D. V was pared by 4 bases and J by 1 base, with 10 bases between. The CDR3 has 14 amino acids. Germline V gene lookup returns CDR1 SGHVS and CDR2 FQNEAQ. The CDR3 coding sequence is TGTGCCAGCAGCTACTCCGGGAGGAACACTGAAGCTTTCTTT. This sequence encodes CASSYSGRNTEAFF.

In regard to this clonotype: The limits of the CDR3 on the DNA are not certain, so only TCRdb's listed CDR3 is given. The chain uses TRBV11-2 and TRBJ2-7; the table calls TRBD1, which could not be checked here. A total of 16 residues make up the CDR3, ends included. Germline loops: CDR1 SGHAT, CDR2 FQNNGV. The CDR3 here is CASSPIVGTGTYEQHF.

Details on this clonotype: An end of the junction does not agree with germline; a read error may underlie this. The chain couples TRBV10-2 to TRBJ2-1; weak D call: TRBD2 (7 bases). The germline V gene has CDR1 WSHSY and CDR2 SAAADI. The CDR3 sequence is 14 residues long. The CDR3 reads CTTELEGGANEQLF. The CDR3 bases are TGCACCACCGAATTAGAGGGGGGGGCTAATGAGCAGTTATTC.

The sample holds many counts of this clonotype. V is TRBV10-3 and J is TRBJ1-6, with 9 positions matching TRBD1. This CDR3 contains 12 residues. Per the germline V gene, CDR1 is ENHRY and CDR2 is SYGVKD. V was clipped by 10 bases and J by 7 bases; unmatched bases: 2. The CDR3 region has the DNA TGTGCCACAGGACAGGGGAATTCACCCCTCCACTTT. Its translation: CATGQGNSPLHF.

This clonotype was detected many times. The chain joins TRBV20-1 to TRBJ2-5, with no clear D. The germline V gene has CDR1 DFQATT and CDR2 SNEGSKA (reference sequence). V lost 4 bases and J lost 4, with 19 bases in between. CDR3 length equals 15 residues. CDR3 coding DNA: TGCAGTGCTAAGAACTATGGAGTCACTTCAGAGACCCAGTACTTC. Protein: CSAKNYGVTSETQYF.

The chain links TRBV12-5 to TRBJ2-3, with TRBD1 as a possible D gene (5 bases). The CDR3 is made up of 15 amino acids. Trimming took off 7 bases at V and 5 bases at J, with 19 bases between the two ends. Germline V lookup: CDR1 LGHNT, CDR2 FRNRAP. The DNA for the CDR3 is TGTGCTAGTGCCCTGGCCGGGTCAGACAGAGATACGCAGTATTTT. Its translation: CASALAGSDRDTQYF.

A word on this clonotype: The conserved phenylalanine or tryptophan is not found at the CDR3 terminus, so this likely reflects a read error. Because the CDR3's place on the DNA is in doubt, the DNA is left out and the CDR3 is given as listed by TCRdb. V usage is TRBV29-1 and J usage is TRBJ2-3. Germline assignment: CDR1 SQVTM and CDR2 ANQGSEA. The length of the CDR3 is 12 amino acids, counting both ends. The CDR3 region is CGVEVLTDTHYL.

On this clonotype itself: Its ends do not fully match the called genes, so a read error is possible. The V and J genes are TRBV11-2 and TRBJ1-4; 8 nucleotides align to TRBD1. Germline V lookup: CDR1 SGHAT, CDR2 FQNNGV. The CDR3 runs 18 residues. The CDR3 is CASITPQGARTLNEELFF. CDR3 coding DNA: TGTGCCAGCATCACACCCCAGGGGGCTAGAACCTTAAATGAAGAACTGTTTTTT.

In its sample, this clonotype was seen many times. The V call is TRBV5-4, the J call TRBJ1-4; D gene uncertain. V gave up 4 bases and J gave up 7 bases, with 20 bases separating them. The CDR3 totals 16 residues. Germline V lookup: CDR1 SGHNT, CDR2 YYREEE (reference sequence). This CDR3 is CASSRSPGRAAEKLFF. The CDR3 DNA reads as TGTGCCAGCAGCCGTTCTCCGGGCCGAGCGGCTGAAAAACTGTTTTTT.

This sequence joins TRBV11-2 and TRBJ2-1; D is possibly TRBD1 (6 bases). CDR1 is SGHAT, CDR2 FQNNGV, per germline. The CDR3 has 15 amino acids. The V and J ends lost 6 bases and 8 bases respectively, with 20 bases between them. The CDR3 coding sequence is TGTGCCAGCAGGGCCTGGACAGCCACTTACGATGAGCAGTTCTTC. Its translation is CASRAWTATYDEQFF.

Notes on this clonotype: The CDR3 ends on some other residue instead of the conserved phenylalanine or tryptophan, so this is likely a read error. The chain carries TRBV29-1 and TRBJ1-5; D not certain. The germline V gene has CDR1 SQVTM and CDR2 ANQGSEA. V dropped 5 bases and J dropped 3 bases, with 11 bases sitting between them. The CDR3 contains 13 residues. CDR3 region: CSVSPANNQPQHS. For the CDR3, the DNA is TGCAGCGTTAGTCCGGCTAACAATCAGCCCCAGCATTCT.

V usage is TRBV11-1 and J usage is TRBJ1-1; possibly TRBD1 for D (5 bases). Germline lookup yields CDR1 SGHAT and CDR2 FQDESV (reference sequence). The CDR3 is 15 residues long. V lost 5 bases and J 7 bases, leaving 20 bases between the germline ends. The CDR3 reads CASSRARGSLIEAFF. CDR3 sequence (DNA): TGTGCCAGCAGCCGTGCGAGGGGCTCACTCATTGAAGCTTTCTTT.

With regard to this clonotype: This may be a read error, as it is one base from a much larger clone. This rearrangement joins TRBV28 to TRBJ1-2, with D unclear. Germline CDR1 reads MDHEN; CDR2 reads SYDVKM. The CDR3 totals 12 residues. The CDR3 nucleotides are TGTGCCAGCAGTCCTCGGCCTTATGACTACACCTTC. It yields the protein CASSPRPYDYTF.

This clonotype occurred a few times. The chain recombines TRBV11-2 with TRBJ2-7, with D hard to call. CDR1 is SGHAT and CDR2 is FQNNGV in the germline V gene. The CDR3 is made up of 16 amino acids. V shed 6 bases and J shed 2 bases, with 20 bases lying between them. The DNA of the CDR3 is TGTGCCAGCAGGTCTCCGGCCCTAGAAGGCCCCTACGAGCAGTACTTC. The encoded protein is CASRSPALEGPYEQYF.

Of note for this clonotype: A much larger clone differs from this one at a single base, so this may be a read error. This chain connects TRBV28 to TRBJ2-7, with TRBD1 identical over 8 bases. Per the germline V gene, CDR1 is MDHEN and CDR2 is SYDVKM. CDR3 length: 15 residues. The chain's CDR3 is CASRPPGGGNYDQYF. The DNA for the CDR3 is TGTGCCAGCAGGCCCCCAGGGGGCGGAAACTACGATCAGTACTTC.

Concerning this clonotype: Its ends do not fully match the called genes, so a read error is possible. V is TRBV29-1 and J is TRBJ1-6; D call uncertain. Germline loops: CDR1 SQVTM, CDR2 ANQGSEA. This CDR3 comprises 13 residues. The CDR3 loop reads CGVSERANSPLHF. The CDR3 DNA reads as TGCGGCGTATCGGAGAGGGCAAATTCACCCCTCCACTTT. The entire variable domain, with the rest obtained from reference TRBV29-1 and TRBJ1-6, is as follows: SAVISQKPSRDICQRGTSLTIQCQVDSQVTMMFWYRQQPGQSLTLIATANQGSEATYESGFVIDKFPISRPNLTFSTLTVSNMSPEDSSIYLCGVSERANSPLHFGNGTRLTVT.

In the case of this clonotype: A much larger clone is a single base away; this may be a read error. This chain connects TRBV2 to TRBJ1-5, with a weak D call TRBD1 (5 bases). The CDR3 extends over 14 amino acids. V lost 10 bases and J 7 bases, leaving 20 bases between the germline ends. Germline lookup yields CDR1 SNHLY and CDR2 FYNNEI. Here the CDR3 reads CANSLDAGEQPQHF. The DNA of the CDR3 is TGTGCCAACAGCCTCGACGCGGGGGAACAGCCCCAGCATTTT.